The 14 T cell receptor beta chains in this list originate from one sample, sequenced in a study of blood T cell repertoires in COVID-19. The data were produced by immunoSEQ multiplex PCR, yet TCRdb's version contains in-frame clones alone and is incomplete. The repertoire consists of 150,000 to 200,000 clones, with around 80% occurring once and the leading ten covering approximately 19%. Sequenced: peripheral blood. The receptors here all came from a woman of 80 years or more with acute or convalescent COVID-19.

The chain links TRBV10-3 to TRBJ1-2, with 8 bases identical to TRBD1. The CDR3 is 15 amino acids. V shed 4 bases, J shed 4 bases, and the junction held 8 bases outside the gene matches. Germline lookup yields CDR1 ENHRY and CDR2 SYGVKD. The CDR3 spells CAISATGERGYGYTF. The CDR3, as DNA: TGTGCCATCAGTGCGACAGGGGAGCGAGGCTATGGCTACACCTTC.

This chain connects TRBV7-8 to TRBJ2-5; TRBD2 matches 10 bases. The CDR3 covers 15 residues. Germline V CDR1 and CDR2: SGHVS, FQNEAQ. Trimming removed 4 bases from V and 2 bases from J; junction bases left unmatched: 4. CDR3 in amino acids: CASSWTSGLQETQYF. The CDR3 region has the DNA TGTGCCAGCAGCTGGACTAGCGGATTACAAGAGACCCAGTACTTC.

The chain recombines TRBV5-4 with TRBJ2-5; 12 nucleotides line up with TRBD2. Trimming at V came to 0 bases and at J to 5 bases, leaving 11 bases not matched to a gene. The CDR3 runs 18 residues. Germline CDR1 reads SGHNT; CDR2 reads YYREEE (reference sequence). The CDR3 reads CASSLGGASGRAKETQYF. For the CDR3, the DNA is TGTGCCAGCAGCTTGGGGGGGGCTAGCGGGAGGGCCAAGGAGACCCAGTACTTC.

The chain employs TRBV6-5 and TRBJ1-1; possibly TRBD1 for D (6 bases). V gave up 7 bases and J gave up 1 base, with 13 bases separating them. Germline CDR1 MNHEY, CDR2 SVGAGI. This CDR3 has 14 residues. CDR3 sequence: CASTNAQGNTEAFF. The CDR3 region has the DNA TGTGCCAGCACTAACGCACAGGGGAACACTGAAGCTTTCTTT.

The chain couples TRBV28 to TRBJ2-5; 8 bases map to TRBD2. Germline CDR1 and CDR2: MDHEN and SYDVKM. After removal of 4 bases from V and 1 base from J, the junction contained 8 bases not matched to a gene. This CDR3 is 16 amino acids long. As DNA, the CDR3 is TGTGCCAGCAGTTCCCCAGCGGGGGCCCGCCAAGAGACCCAGTACTTC. It yields the protein CASSSPAGARQETQYF.

The rearrangement links TRBV11-2 to TRBJ2-1; TRBD2 matches 13 bases. V trimming: 2 bases; J trimming: 3 bases; junction bases outside the gene matches: 4. Germline CDR1 SGHAT, CDR2 FQNNGV. The CDR3 covers 17 residues. The CDR3 coding sequence is TGTGCCAGCAGCTTAACTAGCGGGAGGGCCATCTACAATGAGCAGTTCTTC. It yields the protein CASSLTSGRAIYNEQFF.

The chain carries TRBV7-2 and TRBJ2-3; D is unclear. V gave up 1 base and J gave up 5 bases, with 10 bases separating them. This CDR3 comprises 14 residues. Looked up from germline, CDR1 is SGHTA and CDR2 is FQGNSA. The CDR3 is CASSLGPSRDTQYF. As DNA, the CDR3 is TGTGCCAGCAGCTTAGGACCCTCTAGAGATACGCAGTATTTT.

This clone was counted between two and nine times. The genes are TRBV6-1 and TRBJ1-2, with D tentatively TRBD1 (6 bases). Trimming took off 1 base at V and 4 bases at J, with 7 bases between the two ends. CDR1 is MNHNS and CDR2 is SASEGT in the germline V gene. This CDR3 contains 13 residues. CDR3 in amino acids: CASSEGDTYGYTF. The CDR3 DNA is TGTGCCAGCAGTGAAGGGGACACCTATGGCTACACCTTC.

The rearrangement links TRBV9 to TRBJ1-2; a possible D gene is TRBD1 (6 bases). Trimming removed 0 bases from V and 1 base from J, with 10 bases in between. This CDR3 region has 15 residues. The germline gives CDR1 SGDLS, CDR2 YYNGEE. CDR3 in amino acids: CASSVGARGNYGYTF. CDR3 coding DNA: TGTGCCAGCAGCGTAGGAGCCAGGGGTAACTATGGCTACACCTTC.

This sequence joins TRBV27 and TRBJ1-6; TRBD1 is a possible D gene (5 bases). The CDR3 sequence is 16 residues long. The germline V gene encodes CDR1 MNHEY and CDR2 SMNVEV (reference sequence). Trimming removed 5 bases from V and 9 bases from J, with 20 bases in between. This CDR3 is CASSQSYFSQGSPLHF. The CDR3 DNA reads as TGTGCCAGCAGTCAATCCTACTTCAGCCAGGGTTCACCCCTCCACTTT.

The genes are TRBV5-1 and TRBJ2-3; D may be TRBD1 (5 bases). This CDR3 has 16 amino acids. From germline, CDR1 is SGHRS and CDR2 YFSETQ. V was trimmed by 1 base and J by 4 bases, leaving 16 bases between them. The CDR3 sequence is CASSLTPGPHPDTQYF. CDR3 coding DNA: TGCGCCAGCAGCTTGACCCCAGGGCCCCACCCAGATACGCAGTATTTT.

The chain uses TRBV15 and TRBJ2-7, with D possibly being TRBD2 (5 bases). Germline V gene data show CDR1 as LNHNV and CDR2 as YYDKDF (reference sequence). The CDR3 spans 14 residues. Deletions cut 0 bases from V and 2 bases from J, with 8 bases between. The DNA for the CDR3 is TGTGCCACCAGCAGAGATCCGGGGACCTACGAGCAGTACTTC. Its translation is CATSRDPGTYEQYF. Based on the CDR3 plus reference TRBV15 and TRBJ2-7, the full variable domain is DAMVIQNPRYQVTQFGKPVTLSCSQTLNHNVMYWYQQKSSQAPKLLFHYYDKDFNNEADTPDNFQSRRPNTSFCFLDIRSPGLGDTAMYLCATSRDPGTYEQYFGPGTRLTVT.

The chain links TRBV27 to TRBJ2-5; 10 nucleotides agree with TRBD2. V lost 5 bases and J lost 5; bases outside the gene matches: 11. This CDR3 is built from 16 residues. Germline CDR1 reads MNHEY; CDR2 reads SMNVEV (reference sequence). Written as DNA, the CDR3 is TGTGCCAGCAGTACTACGAAGCGGGGGGGAGGGGAGACCCAGTACTTC. As protein: CASSTTKRGGGETQYF.

The chain recombines TRBV7-2 with TRBJ1-4; 11 bases agree with TRBD1. The ends lost 4 bases at V and 7 bases at J; junction bases unmatched: 8. CDR1 and CDR2 (germline): SGHTA, FQGNSA. The CDR3 runs 16 residues. The CDR3 loop is CASSYSPGQGGEKLFF. CDR3 DNA: TGTGCCAGCAGCTACTCCCCGGGACAGGGGGGTGAAAAACTGTTTTTT.